The 30 T cell receptor beta chains presented below share a single source sample, sequenced in a study of blood T cells in healthy people across ages. For the second PCR, which ran for roughly 6 to 12 cycles, a sample-barcoded 5' primer and a J-beta primer mix were used. TCRdb re-called the 5' RACE reads with MiXCR, one entry per CDR3 protein. The profile covers about 800,000 distinct CDR3 sequences, with roughly 60% appearing a single time and over 20% taken by the ten largest. The sequenced material came from blood. All receptors come from a man aged 25-40 years in good health.

Only a few counts were recorded for this clonotype. The chain links TRBV20-1 to TRBJ2-5, with 7 bases identical to TRBD1. The CDR3 is made up of 14 amino acids. The V gene end was trimmed by 0 bases and the J gene end by 3 bases; junction bases not matched to a gene: 4. Per the germline V gene, CDR1 is DFQATT and CDR2 is SNEGSKA (reference sequence). In DNA, the CDR3 is TGCAGTGCTAGAGATAGGACAGGCGAAGAGACCCAGTACTTC. Translation gives CSARDRTGEETQYF.

V gene TRBV11-2 combines with J gene TRBJ2-1; D might be TRBD2 (5 bases). The CDR3 has 13 amino acids. Germline CDR1 and CDR2: SGHAT and FQNNGV. Trimming cost V 7 bases and J 8 bases, with 15 bases left between them. CDR3 sequence (DNA): TGTGCCAGCACGCGTCCGGGGTCGGATGAGCAGTTCTTC. Amino acid sequence: CASTRPGSDEQFF. Together with reference TRBV11-2 and TRBJ2-1, the CDR3 gives the full variable domain: EAGVAQSPRYKIIEKRQSVAFWCNPISGHATLYWYQQILGQGPKLLIQFQNNGVVDDSQLPKDRFSAERLKGVDSTLKIQPAKLEDSAVYLCASTRPGSDEQFFGPGTRLTVL.

The V gene is TRBV3-1, the J gene TRBJ2-6; D gene unclear. The V end lost 0 bases, the J end lost 0 bases, and 18 bases lay between the germline ends. The CDR3 has 20 residues. CDR1 LGHDT and CDR2 YNNKEL come from the germline V gene (reference sequence). CDR3 region: CASSQEASVKLFSGANVLTF. CDR3 bases: TGTGCCAGCAGCCAAGAGGCGTCGGTCAAGCTCTTCTCTGGGGCCAACGTCCTGACTTTC.

This clonotype was counted many times. The chain uses TRBV15 and TRBJ2-1, with D perhaps matching TRBD1 (6 bases). Germline lookup yields CDR1 LNHNV and CDR2 YYDKDF (reference sequence). V was clipped by 1 base and J by 8 bases, with 15 bases between them. There are 15 residues in the CDR3. CDR3 sequence: CATSRVQGNRDEQFF. The CDR3 DNA reads as TGTGCCACCAGCAGAGTCCAGGGGAATAGGGATGAGCAGTTCTTC.

This chain links TRBV9 with TRBJ2-1; D gene ambiguous. The germline V and J ends were trimmed by 3 bases and 7 bases, with 8 bases remaining between them. Germline lookup yields CDR1 SGDLS and CDR2 YYNGEE. This CDR3 spans 12 amino acids. As DNA, the CDR3 is TGTGCCAGCAGCGAACCCCCAAATGAGCAGTTCTTC. It codes for CASSEPPNEQFF.

V is TRBV7-9 and J is TRBJ2-3; no clear D. The CDR3 has 14 residues. Trimming stripped 5 bases from V and 4 bases from J, with 13 bases between. The germline V gene has CDR1 SEHNR and CDR2 FQNEAQ (reference sequence). CDR3 DNA sequence: TGTGCCAGCAGCCCAAACACTATGCCAGATACGCAGTATTTT. It specifies CASSPNTMPDTQYF.

The J gene is TRBJ1-1, the V gene TRBV10-3; D gene uncertain. The germline gives CDR1 ENHRY, CDR2 SYGVKD. V was pared by 2 bases and J by 4 bases, with 14 bases between. The CDR3 extends over 15 amino acids. The DNA for the CDR3 is TGTGCCATCAGTGAGACGACCCTGCCGGGCACTGAAGCTTTCTTT. Amino acid sequence: CAISETTLPGTEAFF.

This clonotype was counted a single time. The chain couples TRBV20-1 to TRBJ2-4, with 7 bases lining up with TRBD2. The end of the DNA aligns better with TRBJ2-7, so the J call may be wrong. CDR1 and CDR2 from the germline V gene are DFQATT and SNEGSKA (reference sequence). This CDR3 has 16 residues. CDR3 region: CSASFSTGTTSYEQYF. The CDR3 DNA reads as TGCAGTGCCTCTTTTTCTACCGGGACTACAAGCTACGAGCAGTACTTC.

J is TRBJ2-1 and V is TRBV6-2 or TRBV6-3; 13 bases agree with TRBD2. This CDR3 has 17 amino acids. Germline loops: CDR1 MNHEY, CDR2 SVGEGT. J was trimmed by 3 bases and V by 7 bases; bases with no gene match: 9. CDR3 nucleotide sequence: TGTGCCAGCACCTCTAGGACTAGCGGGGGATTCTACAATGAGCAGTTCTTC. Translated: CASTSRTSGGFYNEQFF.

This clonotype appeared a few times. V and J are TRBV7-2 and TRBJ2-4, with 7 bases that match TRBD1. With the DNA end fitting TRBJ2-5 better, the J assignment may be wrong. The CDR3 has 17 amino acids. Germline CDR1 is SGHTA and CDR2 is FQGNSA. CDR3 in amino acids: CASSRWDSSRVGETQYF. The CDR3 DNA sequence: TGTGCCAGCAGCCGCTGGGACAGCTCTCGGGTCGGGGAGACCCAGTACTTC.

The sample holds many counts of this clonotype. The V and J genes are TRBV11-2 and TRBJ2-5; maybe TRBD1 (5 bases). In germline, CDR1 is SGHAT, CDR2 FQNNGV. The ends were cut back, 1 base at V and 0 bases at J, with 6 bases in the middle. The CDR3 runs to 14 residues. CDR3 sequence: CASSLGTNQETQYF. In DNA, the CDR3 is TGTGCCAGCAGCTTAGGGACAAACCAAGAGACCCAGTACTTC.

The CDR3 coding sequence is TGCAGTGCTAGAGATCTCGTAATGGGCCTCACTGAAGCTTTCTTT. The encoded protein is CSARDLVMGLTEAFF. This chain joins TRBV20-1 and TRBJ1-1; D is ambiguous. Germline V CDR1 and CDR2: DFQATT, SNEGSKA (reference sequence). Trimming cost V 0 bases and J 4 bases, with 15 bases left between them. The CDR3 totals 15 residues.

This chain connects TRBV6-1 to TRBJ2-3, with TRBD1 matching 9 bases. The V gene end was trimmed by 3 bases and the J gene end by 5 bases; junction bases not matched to a gene: 12. Germline values: CDR1 MNHNS, CDR2 SASEGT. This CDR3 has 17 residues. The CDR3 loop reads CASSDGLGTGSRDTQYF. The DNA of the CDR3 is TGTGCCAGCAGTGATGGCCTTGGGACAGGGAGTAGAGATACGCAGTATTTT.

V and J are TRBV29-1 and TRBJ2-7, with 8 bases that match TRBD2. Matching the DNA end better, TRBJ2-4 makes the J call doubtful. This CDR3 is built from 14 residues. Looked up from germline, CDR1 is SQVTM and CDR2 is ANQGSEA. The CDR3 protein is CSVEPPGRVNIQYF. The CDR3 DNA reads TGCAGCGTTGAACCCCCCGGGAGGGTGAACATTCAGTACTTC.

The chain couples TRBV6-6 to TRBJ2-1, with 9 bases aligning to TRBD1. CDR3 length equals 13 residues. Germline assignment: CDR1 MNHNY and CDR2 SVGAGI (reference sequence). Losses at the gene ends were 2 bases for V and 10 bases for J; bases not matched to a gene: 3. Here the CDR3 reads CASSYRTGGEQFF. The CDR3 DNA reads as TGTGCCAGCAGTTACCGAACAGGGGGCGAGCAGTTCTTC.

V usage is TRBV3-1 and J usage is TRBJ2-3, with 8 positions matching TRBD2. The CDR3 consists of 15 residues. The germline V gene has CDR1 LGHDT and CDR2 YNNKEL (reference sequence). J gave up 7 bases and V 8 bases, and 14 bases lay outside the gene matches. The CDR3: CASASRGAGENTQYF. For the CDR3, the DNA is TGTGCCAGCGCCTCGCGGGGGGCCGGGGAAAATACGCAGTATTTT.

The CDR3 sequence is CASSYSKAADTQYF. CDR3 DNA sequence: TGTGCCAGCAGTTACTCGAAGGCGGCAGATACGCAGTATTTT. The V and J genes are TRBV6-5 and TRBJ2-3; D unresolved. The CDR3 spans 14 residues. CDR1 MNHEY and CDR2 SVGAGI come from the germline V gene. Trimming removed 0 bases at V and 4 bases at J, with 8 bases between.

The chain couples TRBV7-9 to TRBJ2-6, with D perhaps TRBD1 or TRBD2 (5 bases each). Per germline, CDR1 SEHNR and CDR2 FQNEAQ (reference sequence). The CDR3 is 18 amino acids. Trimming pared 5 bases from V and 0 bases from J, leaving 17 bases between. This CDR3 is CASSPYKGRPSGANVLTF. CDR3 nucleotides: TGTGCCAGCAGCCCCTATAAGGGACGACCCTCTGGGGCCAACGTCCTGACTTTC.

This clonotype has only a few counts. The chain employs TRBV20-1 and TRBJ2-7, with 11 bases aligning to TRBD2. Trimming removed 2 bases from V and 6 bases from J; junction bases left unmatched: 9. The CDR3 runs to 15 residues. The V gene's germline CDR1 is DFQATT and CDR2 SNEGSKA (reference sequence). The CDR3 is CSARTRASGRSEQYF. DNA for the CDR3: TGCAGTGCTAGAACTAGGGCTAGCGGGAGGTCCGAGCAGTACTTC.

This clonotype was detected a few times. V gene TRBV20-1 combines with J gene TRBJ2-7; D is ambiguous. There are 13 residues in the CDR3. The V gene lost 5 bases and the J gene lost 3 bases, with 14 bases spanning the gap. CDR1 and CDR2 (germline): DFQATT, SNEGSKA (reference sequence). The CDR3 region is CSAGPDGVYEQYF. The DNA for the CDR3 is TGCAGTGCTGGTCCGGACGGAGTCTACGAGCAGTACTTC.

As concerns this clonotype: A junction end diverges from the germline sequence, so it may reflect a read error. In DNA form, the CDR3 reads TGTGCCAGCAGTGACGTACTAGCGGGGGGCACAGATACGCGGTATTTT. As protein: CASSDVLAGGTDTRYF. V is TRBV6-1 and J is TRBJ2-3; 12 nucleotides line up with TRBD2. This CDR3 comprises 16 residues. Germline V gene sequence: CDR1 MNHNS, CDR2 SASEGT.

Only one count was recorded for this clonotype. J is TRBJ1-2 and V is TRBV20-1, with 7 bases lining up with TRBD1. V was clipped by 7 bases and J by 3 bases; unmatched bases: 14. In germline, CDR1 is DFQATT, CDR2 SNEGSKA (reference sequence). The CDR3 is 15 amino acids. This chain's CDR3 is CSVRSPGQSYYGYTF. In DNA form, the CDR3 reads TGCAGTGTAAGGAGCCCGGGACAGAGCTACTATGGCTACACCTTC.

The genes are TRBV6-2 or TRBV6-3 and TRBJ2-2; possibly TRBD2 for D (6 bases). The germline CDR1 and CDR2 sequences are MNHEY and SVGEGT. CDR3 length: 15 residues. V was shortened by 6 bases and J by 7 bases, with 18 bases between the two germline ends. DNA of the CDR3: TGTGCCAGCAGCTCGGCGGGGCTAGATGGCGGGGAGCTGTTTTTT. Its protein is CASSSAGLDGGELFF.

A few counts support this clonotype. The chain couples TRBV20-1 to TRBJ2-1, with 8 bases fitting TRBD2. Germline V lookup: CDR1 DFQATT, CDR2 SNEGSKA (reference sequence). V lost 6 bases and J lost 8; bases outside the gene matches: 9. The CDR3 spans 13 residues. The CDR3 here is CSALAGSFDEQFF. In DNA, the CDR3 is TGCAGTGCCTTAGCGGGATCTTTCGATGAGCAGTTCTTC.

The chain combines TRBV7-8 with TRBJ2-5; D could derive from TRBD1 or TRBD2 (6 bases each). The germline gives CDR1 SGHVS, CDR2 FQNEAQ. Trimming stripped 6 bases from V and 4 bases from J, with 18 bases between. The CDR3 runs to 15 residues. This CDR3 is CASRKDWGAAETQYF. The CDR3 region has the DNA TGTGCCAGCAGGAAAGATTGGGGGGCTGCAGAGACCCAGTACTTC.

The chain recombines TRBV20-1 with TRBJ1-4; D is perhaps TRBD1 (5 bases). The CDR3 is 16 residues long. V was clipped by 0 bases and J by 5 bases, with 16 bases between them. Germline CDR1 and CDR2: DFQATT and SNEGSKA (reference sequence). The DNA for the CDR3 is TGCAGTGCTAGAGATGAGGAGGGGTGGGGCAATGAAAAACTGTTTTTT. This gives the protein CSARDEEGWGNEKLFF.

The J gene is TRBJ2-2, the V gene TRBV15; 8 bases are shared with TRBD1. The CDR3 consists of 15 residues. V lost 4 bases and J lost 6; bases outside the gene matches: 7. Germline V lookup: CDR1 LNHNV, CDR2 YYDKDF (reference sequence). The CDR3 region is CATSIRDRKAGELFF. The DNA for the CDR3 is TGTGCCACCAGCATAAGGGACAGGAAGGCCGGGGAGCTGTTTTTT.

The rearrangement joins TRBV6-2 or TRBV6-3 to TRBJ2-1, with D possibly matching TRBD2 (5 bases). The CDR3 consists of 14 residues. CDR1 and CDR2 from the germline V gene are MNHEY and SVGEGT. Trimming stripped 0 bases from V and 8 bases from J, with 11 bases between. The CDR3 spells CASSYSMLAYEQFF. The DNA of the CDR3 is TGTGCCAGCAGTTACTCGATGCTAGCCTATGAGCAGTTCTTC.

This sequence joins TRBV15 and TRBJ2-5, with D perhaps TRBD1 (5 bases). TRBJ2-7 explains the end of the DNA better; the J call may be wrong. CDR3 length equals 14 residues. Germline V gene sequence: CDR1 LNHNV, CDR2 YYDKDF (reference sequence). The DNA of the CDR3 is TGTGCCACCAGCAGCAGACCAGGGTCTGACGAGCAGTACTTC. Amino acid sequence: CATSSRPGSDEQYF.

In this sample, this clonotype turned up a few times. In DNA form, the CDR3 reads TGTGCCAGCGACGGACAGGGAGGAGAGACCCAGTACTTC. Translation: CASDGQGGETQYF. The J gene is TRBJ2-5, the V gene TRBV6-1; 8 bases line up with TRBD1. V gave up 8 bases and J gave up 4 bases; unmatched junction bases: 6. In germline, CDR1 is MNHNS, CDR2 SASEGT. The CDR3 is 13 amino acids.